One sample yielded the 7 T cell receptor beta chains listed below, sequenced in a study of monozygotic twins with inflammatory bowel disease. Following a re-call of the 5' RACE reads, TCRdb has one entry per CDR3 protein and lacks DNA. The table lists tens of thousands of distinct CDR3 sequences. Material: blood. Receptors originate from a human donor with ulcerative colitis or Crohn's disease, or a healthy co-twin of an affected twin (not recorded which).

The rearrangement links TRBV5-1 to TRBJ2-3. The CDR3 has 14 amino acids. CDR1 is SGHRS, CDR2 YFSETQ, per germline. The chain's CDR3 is CASSFITSTDTQYF.

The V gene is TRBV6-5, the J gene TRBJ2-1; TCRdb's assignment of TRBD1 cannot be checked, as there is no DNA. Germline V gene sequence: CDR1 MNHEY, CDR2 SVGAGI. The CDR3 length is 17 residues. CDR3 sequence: CASSYPLSRGAYNEQFF.

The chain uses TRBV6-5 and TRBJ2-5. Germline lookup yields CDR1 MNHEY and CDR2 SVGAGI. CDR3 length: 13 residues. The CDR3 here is CASSFSGRETQYF.

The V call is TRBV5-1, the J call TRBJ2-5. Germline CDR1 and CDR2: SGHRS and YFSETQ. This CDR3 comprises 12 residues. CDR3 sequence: CASSFSGETQYF.

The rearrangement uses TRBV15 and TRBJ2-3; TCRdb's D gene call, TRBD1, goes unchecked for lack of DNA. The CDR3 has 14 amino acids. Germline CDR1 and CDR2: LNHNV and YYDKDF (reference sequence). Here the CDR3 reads CATSKGSSTDTQYF.

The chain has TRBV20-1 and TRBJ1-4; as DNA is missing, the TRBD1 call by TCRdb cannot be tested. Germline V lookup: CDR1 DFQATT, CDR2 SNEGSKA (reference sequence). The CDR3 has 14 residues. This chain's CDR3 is CSAGNRVGGEKLFF.

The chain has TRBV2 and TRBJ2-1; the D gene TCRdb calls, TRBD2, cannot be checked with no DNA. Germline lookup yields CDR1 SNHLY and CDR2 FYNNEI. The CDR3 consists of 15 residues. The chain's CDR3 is CASIRTSVNYNEQFF.